This TCR beta chain was identified during a study of shared clonotypes between healthy human individuals. The healthy adult donors were HIV-negative and reported no recent acute infections or vaccinations. Profiled with immunoSEQ multiplex PCR; TCRdb holds only in-frame clones, not every one. The table records approximately 350,000 clones, roughly 70% of them present only once. Trimming at V came to 6 bases and at J to 3 bases, leaving 9 bases not matched to a gene. Germline lookup yields CDR1 SNHLY and CDR2 FYNNEI. The CDR3 spans 18 residues. The clonotype originates from a man younger than 45 in good health. Material: memory CD4+ T cells sorted from blood. Subset of the sample: CD45RA-negative fraction. The chain has TRBV2 and TRBJ2-1; 15 nucleotides line up with TRBD2. This CDR3 reads CASSKRTSGRAFYNEQFF. The CDR3, as DNA: TGTGCCAGCAGCAAGCGGACTAGCGGGAGGGCCTTCTACAATGAGCAGTTCTTC.